This T cell receptor (beta chain) originates from a study of CD8 T cells in ankylosing spondylitis. Study findings and constraints: Certain motif variants had earlier been reported in reactive arthritis synovial fluid and blood. A motif in TCR beta, a set of roughly eight highly homologous variants, appeared characteristic of ankylosing spondylitis blood. Matched ankylosing spondylitis synovial fluid reportedly showed significant enrichment of disease-linked clones. Clones linked to disease, bearing a CD8+ phenotype, were relatively rare in peripheral blood.

Worth noting for this clonotype: Its antigen is unidentified.

With molecular barcodes, quantitative 5'-RACE was used to make the TCR beta libraries. TCRdb ran MiXCR on the 5' RACE reads and lists one entry per CDR3 protein. Of about 800,000 distinct CDR3 sequences listed, 12% were seen once; the top ten hold roughly 0.51%. CDR3 size: 16 residues. The chain links TRBV12-2 to TRBJ2-7; the D call TRBD1 from the table was never checked on the DNA. TRBV12-2 is annotated as a pseudogene. Input material: blood, either unsorted or a sorted T cell fraction (not recorded which). The clonotype originates from a male donor with ankylosing spondylitis. CDR3 amino acids: CASPLAQTCLHYEQYF. For the CDR3, the DNA is TGTGCAAGTCCGTTAGCACAAACCTGTCTACACTACGAGCAGTACTTC.